Presented here are 19 T cell receptor beta chains from one specimen sequenced in a study of radiotherapy plus CTLA-4 blockade in lung cancer. Produced via immunoSEQ multiplex PCR; TCRdb's table is partial and in-frame only. This sample has fewer than 140,000 clones, with over 75% found just once. The sample was peripheral blood, taken from a patient treated with radiotherapy plus ipilimumab. Receptor source: a human donor with non-small cell lung cancer that progressed on radiotherapy plus ipilimumab. Some clones in this sample may be carry-over from other donors' samples.

This chain connects TRBV5-1 to TRBJ1-2; the match to TRBD1 covers 10 bases. This CDR3 comprises 16 residues. The V gene's germline CDR1 is SGHRS and CDR2 YFSETQ. J was trimmed by 6 bases and V by 0 bases; bases with no gene match: 8. The CDR3 protein is CASSLGQGARWNGYTF. The CDR3 coding sequence is TGCGCCAGCAGCTTGGGACAGGGGGCGCGGTGGAATGGCTACACCTTC.

This chain joins TRBV27 and TRBJ2-1, with D tentatively TRBD1 or TRBD2 (6 bases each). The CDR3 runs to 13 residues. V was cut by 8 bases and J by 0 bases, with 8 bases left in between. Germline-derived CDR1 and CDR2 are MNHEY and SMNVEV (reference sequence). As DNA, the CDR3 is TGTGCCAGCGGGGGGCTCTCCTACAATGAGCAGTTCTTC. It translates to CASGGLSYNEQFF.

The rearrangement links TRBV6-5 to TRBJ2-4; TRBD1 or TRBD2 may be the D gene (5 bases each). V lost 0 bases to trimming and J lost 2 bases, with 11 bases between them. The CDR3 sequence is 16 residues long. Germline V CDR1 and CDR2: MNHEY, SVGAGI. The CDR3 bases are TGTGCCAGCAGTTACTCACGGTGGGGACCCAAAAACATTCAGTACTTC. Its protein is CASSYSRWGPKNIQYF.

The chain carries TRBV9 and TRBJ2-5, with D unresolved. Germline values: CDR1 SGDLS, CDR2 YYNGEE. Trimming stripped 1 base from V and 3 bases from J, with 7 bases between. This CDR3 comprises 13 residues. The CDR3 DNA reads TGTGCCAGCAGCGTACGATCCGAAGAGACCCAGTACTTC. Amino acids: CASSVRSEETQYF.

This chain joins TRBV2 and TRBJ1-5; D is uncertain. Trimming took off 2 bases at V and 7 bases at J, with 3 bases between the two ends. Germline CDR1 reads SNHLY; CDR2 reads FYNNEI. The CDR3 spans 11 residues. The CDR3 reads CASSENQPQHF. CDR3 coding DNA: TGTGCCAGCAGTGAAAACCAGCCCCAGCATTTT.

This clone has only one observation. The rearrangement links TRBV6-1 to TRBJ2-7, with 7 bases identical to TRBD1. This CDR3 is built from 15 residues. The V gene's germline CDR1 is MNHNS and CDR2 SASEGT. With V trimmed by 9 bases and J by 6 bases, 17 bases remained unmatched. The CDR3 sequence is CASILAGGEYGEQYF. CDR3 coding DNA: TGTGCCAGTATCTTAGCAGGGGGTGAGTATGGCGAGCAGTACTTC.

V gene TRBV30 combines with J gene TRBJ2-5, with 7 bases lining up with TRBD2. Germline V gene lookup returns CDR1 GTSNPN and CDR2 SVGIG (reference sequence). The ends lost 2 bases at V and 5 bases at J; junction bases unmatched: 11. The CDR3 has 15 amino acids. The CDR3 reads CAWSQGRTRSETQYF. DNA for the CDR3: TGTGCCTGGAGTCAGGGTAGGACTAGGTCGGAGACCCAGTACTTC. The full variable domain, rest sourced from reference TRBV30 and TRBJ2-5, is SQTIHQWPATLVQPVGSPLSLECTVEGTSNPNLYWYRQAAGRGLQLLFYSVGIGQISSEVPQNLSASRPQDRQFILSSKKLLLSDSGFYLCAWSQGRTRSETQYFGPGTRLLVL.

The chain combines TRBV7-9 with TRBJ2-5, with 9 bases matching TRBD2. CDR3 length: 17 residues. CDR1 and CDR2 from the germline V gene are SEHNR and FQNEAQ (reference sequence). J was trimmed by 2 bases and V by 7 bases; bases with no gene match: 14. In nucleotides, the CDR3 is TGTGCCAGCACCTTGGGTTTGCGACTAGCGGTACAAGAGACCCAGTACTTC. Amino acids: CASTLGLRLAVQETQYF.

The rearrangement joins TRBV7-2 to TRBJ2-5; D call uncertain. The CDR3 totals 14 residues. The germline V gene has CDR1 SGHTA and CDR2 FQGNSA. Trimming cost V 3 bases and J 5 bases, with 13 bases left between them. The CDR3 is CASSFQASGETQYF. The CDR3 coding sequence is TGTGCCAGCAGCTTTCAGGCTTCAGGCGAGACCCAGTACTTC.

The chain recombines TRBV5-1 with TRBJ2-5, with 14 nucleotides matching TRBD2. CDR3 length: 17 residues. Germline trimming cut 4 bases from V and 3 bases from J; bases unmatched to any gene: 8. Germline CDR1 is SGHRS and CDR2 is YFSETQ. The CDR3 DNA reads as TGCGCCAGCAGCCCGCGGACTAGCGGGGGGCCAGAAGAGACCCAGTACTTC. The encoded protein is CASSPRTSGGPEETQYF. The full variable domain, completed using reference TRBV5-1 and TRBJ2-5, is KAGVTQTPRYLIKTRGQQVTLSCSPISGHRSVSWYQQTPGQGLQFLFEYFSETQRNKGNFPGRFSGRQFSNSRSEMNVSTLELGDSALYLCASSPRTSGGPEETQYFGPGTRLLVL.

This rearrangement joins TRBV15 to TRBJ2-7; possibly TRBD2 for D (5 bases). This CDR3 is 14 amino acids long. V dropped 5 bases and J dropped 3 bases, with 14 bases sitting between them. Germline CDR1 and CDR2: LNHNV and YYDKDF (reference sequence). The CDR3: CATSPPDLNYEQYF. CDR3 DNA sequence: TGTGCCACCAGCCCCCCGGACTTAAACTACGAGCAGTACTTC.

The chain links TRBV2 to TRBJ2-4; 9 bases map to TRBD1. With V trimmed by 4 bases and J by 7 bases, 8 bases remained unmatched. Germline lookup yields CDR1 SNHLY and CDR2 FYNNEI. This CDR3 region has 15 residues. The DNA for the CDR3 is TGTGCCAGCAGTGGTAGGGGGACAGGGCCCAACATTCAGTACTTC. Residues: CASSGRGTGPNIQYF. The full variable domain, completed using reference TRBV2 and TRBJ2-4, is EPEVTQTPSHQVTQMGQEVILRCVPISNHLYFYWYRQILGQKVEFLVSFYNNEISEKSEIFDDQFSVERPDGSNFTLKIRSTKLEDSAMYFCASSGRGTGPNIQYFGAGTRLSVL.

The chain recombines TRBV5-1 with TRBJ1-1; D is undetermined. Germline values: CDR1 SGHRS, CDR2 YFSETQ. V was pared by 4 bases and J by 1 base, with 11 bases between. CDR3 length equals 14 residues. DNA of the CDR3: TGCGCCAGCAGCCAGCAGCGGAGGAACACTGAAGCTTTCTTT. Translated, it gives CASSQQRRNTEAFF. Based on the CDR3 plus reference TRBV5-1 and TRBJ1-1, the full variable domain is KAGVTQTPRYLIKTRGQQVTLSCSPISGHRSVSWYQQTPGQGLQFLFEYFSETQRNKGNFPGRFSGRQFSNSRSEMNVSTLELGDSALYLCASSQQRRNTEAFFGQGTRLTVV.

The genes are TRBV29-1 and TRBJ2-3; 7 positions match TRBD1. The CDR3 contains 16 residues. V trimming: 6 bases; J trimming: 3 bases; junction bases outside the gene matches: 15. The germline gives CDR1 SQVTM, CDR2 ANQGSEA. The CDR3 DNA is TGCAGCGTAGGGGGCGGACCCGGGATAGGGACAGATACGCAGTATTTT. It translates to CSVGGGPGIGTDTQYF.

The chain is built from TRBV5-4 and TRBJ2-6; D gene unclear. Germline V gene sequence: CDR1 SGHNT, CDR2 YYREEE (reference sequence). With 4 bases removed from V and 4 bases from J, the gap between germline ends came to 9 bases. This CDR3 spans 14 amino acids. CDR3 DNA sequence: TGTGCCAGCAGCGATGCAGCGGGGGCCAACGTCCTGACTTTC. Translation: CASSDAAGANVLTF. Drawing the rest from reference TRBV5-4 and TRBJ2-6, the complete variable domain is ETGVTQSPTHLIKTRGQQVTLRCSSQSGHNTVSWYQQALGQGPQFIFQYYREEENGRGNFPPRFSGLQFPNYSSELNVNALELDDSALYLCASSDAAGANVLTFGAGSRLTVL.

The chain combines TRBV10-3 with TRBJ2-3; 7 bases map to TRBD1. Per the germline V gene, CDR1 is ENHRY and CDR2 is SYGVKD. The CDR3 totals 15 residues. The ends lost 6 bases at V and 3 bases at J; junction bases unmatched: 9. CDR3 region: CAIRGTELETDTQYF. In DNA, the CDR3 is TGTGCCATCAGAGGGACAGAACTAGAGACAGATACGCAGTATTTT.

The sample holds one count of this clone. The chain has TRBV21-1 and TRBJ1-2; TRBD1 is taken as the D call from the table, unchecked against the DNA. TRBV21-1 is given as a pseudogene. The length of the CDR3 is 14 residues. CDR3: CASSKAKGAYGYTF. In DNA form, the CDR3 reads TGTGCCAGCAGCAAAGCGAAGGGGGCATATGGCTACACCTTC.

The chain links TRBV30 to TRBJ2-7; TRBD1 is a possible D gene (5 bases). V lost 2 bases and J 4 bases, leaving 12 bases between the germline ends. CDR1 and CDR2 (germline): GTSNPN, SVGIG (reference sequence). There are 13 residues in the CDR3. In DNA form, the CDR3 reads TGTGCCTGGAGTTGGGGCCTTGGATACGAGCAGTACTTC. Translating it yields CAWSWGLGYEQYF.

The gene calls are TRBV6-5 and TRBJ2-5; 8 bases fit TRBD2. V was clipped by 7 bases and J by 5 bases; unmatched bases: 6. Germline V gene lookup returns CDR1 MNHEY and CDR2 SVGAGI. CDR3 length: 13 residues. CDR3 amino acids: CASISPGGETQYF. Written as DNA, the CDR3 is TGTGCCAGCATAAGCCCGGGGGGGGAGACCCAGTACTTC.